A single T cell receptor beta chain is shown here with its context. The sample comes from a study of blood T cell repertoires in COVID-19. Study in general: Collection of acute and convalescent COVID-19 samples took place in the United States, Italy and Spain. From T cells, B-cell-depleted T cells, or PBMCs came the material, which was cDNA or gDNA.

The V end lost 3 bases, the J end lost 4 bases, and 12 bases lay between the germline ends. The CDR3 runs to 14 residues. Germline CDR1 KGHSH, CDR2 LQKENI. As processed by the authors: The assay estimated nucleated cells by amplifying reference gene primers. The assay was immunoSEQ multiplex PCR, and TCRdb's table has in-frame clones only and misses some. That table is the source of V, J and clone size, and D and trimming were worked out from the DNA. This sample carries under 300,000 clones, just under 85% of them seen once, and the ten largest clones take over 8%. This receptor was taken from a woman older than 75 with acute or convalescent COVID-19. The rearrangement joins TRBV18 to TRBJ1-2, with D possibly TRBD1 on 6 matching bases. Sequenced material: peripheral blood. Here the CDR3 reads CASSPLTGPYGYTF. Written as DNA, the CDR3 is TGTGCCAGCTCACCTCTTACAGGGCCCTATGGCTACACCTTC.